The 7 T cell receptor beta chains presented below share a single source sample, sequenced in a study of post-analysis software for immune sequencing data. Regarding the study as a whole: About five TRBV segments, including TRBV5-6, TRBV5-1 and TRBV20-1, were more frequent in patients than controls.

Their antigen targets remain unknown. Presence of unique molecular identifiers characterized the TCR beta cDNA libraries. TCRdb recomputed calls from the PCR reads with MiXCR, one row per CDR3 protein. The repertoire has hundreds of thousands of distinct CDR3 sequences, about 27% of them found once; the top ten carry around 0.56%. The sample comprised blood. These receptors were collected from a girl under 18 with multiple sclerosis.

Only a few counts were recorded for this clonotype. The chain carries TRBV12-3 or TRBV12-4 and TRBJ2-3; unclear D gene. V lost 3 bases and J lost 2, with 12 bases in between. The CDR3 has 15 amino acids. CDR3 nucleotide sequence: TGTGCCAGCAGTTTGAACGGCGTCTCCACAGATACGCAGTATTTT. Translated, it gives CASSLNGVSTDTQYF.

This clonotype was seen a handful of times. This sequence joins TRBV4-1 and TRBJ1-6, with 9 bases identical to TRBD1. Germline-derived CDR1 and CDR2 are MGHRA and YSYEKL. V dropped 3 bases and J dropped 10; count of bases not matched to a gene: 7. The CDR3 extends over 15 amino acids. The CDR3 DNA follows: TGCGCCAGCAGCCACCAAGGGACAGGGCCATCACCCCTCCACTTT. As protein: CASSHQGTGPSPLHF.

This chain links TRBV6-2 or TRBV6-3 with TRBJ2-3; possibly TRBD1 for D (5 bases). The CDR3 is 14 amino acids. Germline V gives CDR1 MNHEY, CDR2 SVGEGT. Trimming stripped 8 bases from V and 2 bases from J, with 14 bases between. The CDR3 sequence is CASAWGGITDTQYF. The CDR3 DNA reads TGTGCCAGCGCCTGGGGCGGAATCACAGATACGCAGTATTTT.

The rearrangement uses TRBV28 and TRBJ2-1; tentative D call: TRBD2 (7 bases). The germline V gene has CDR1 MDHEN and CDR2 SYDVKM. Trimming shortened V by 5 bases and J by 0 bases, and 11 bases separated the two germline ends. This CDR3 comprises 15 residues. The CDR3 reads CASSIGGRSYNEQFF. The CDR3 DNA follows: TGTGCCAGCAGTATCGGGGGGCGCTCCTACAATGAGCAGTTCTTC. Using reference TRBV28 and TRBJ2-1 for the parts outside the CDR3, the full variable domain is DVKVTQSSRYLVKRTGEKVFLECVQDMDHENMFWYRQDPGLGLRLIYFSYDVKMKEKGDIPEGYSVSREKKERFSLILESASTNQTSMYLCASSIGGRSYNEQFFGPGTRLTVL.

V is TRBV5-1 and J is TRBJ2-6; no clear D gene. The germline V gene has CDR1 SGHRS and CDR2 YFSETQ. The CDR3 runs to 17 residues. The germline V and J ends were trimmed by 3 bases and 1 base, with 14 bases remaining between them. CDR3 protein: CASSWTVPLSGANVLTF. CDR3 DNA: TGCGCCAGCAGCTGGACCGTTCCCCTTTCTGGGGCCAACGTCCTGACTTTC.

This clonotype has more than one count but fewer than ten. This chain connects TRBV7-2 to TRBJ2-1, with TRBD1 as a possible D gene (5 bases). Germline values: CDR1 SGHTA, CDR2 FQGNSA. The CDR3 is made up of 16 amino acids. The V end lost 5 bases, the J end lost 0 bases, and 14 bases lay between the germline ends. CDR3 residues: CASSQRGASSYNEQFF. CDR3 coding DNA: TGTGCCAGCAGCCAACGTGGGGCCAGCTCCTACAATGAGCAGTTCTTC.

J is TRBJ1-1 and V is TRBV2; D gene ambiguous. CDR1 and CDR2 (germline): SNHLY, FYNNEI. The CDR3 consists of 13 residues. The V gene lost 3 bases and the J gene lost 2 bases, with 7 bases spanning the gap. CDR3 in DNA: TGTGCCAGCAGTGATAACGCCAACACTGAAGCTTTCTTT. Protein product: CASSDNANTEAFF.